A selection of T cell receptor beta chains follows, all from one sample in a study of blood T cells in healthy people across ages. Using its own MiXCR run on the 5' RACE reads, TCRdb lists one record per CDR3 protein. Seen here are under 800,000 distinct CDR3 sequences, approximately 39% observed once, and the top ten hold 20% to 25%. The source material was blood. These TCRs come from a woman aged 60 to 75 in good health. The CDR3 runs from the conserved cysteine through the conserved F or W. A D gene is named only where the DNA matches it firmly. Size is stated for part of the rows, as once, few or many counts, or as a class when the clone is expanded.

abundance: few; j_gene: TRBJ2-7; d_gene: TRBD2; v_gene: TRBV27; len: 15; CDR3nt: TGTGCCAGCAGCTTCTCTAGCGGAAACCCCTACGAGCAGTACTTC; CDR3aa: CASSFSSGNPYEQYF
abundance: NA; j_gene: TRBJ1-1; d_gene: NA; v_gene: TRBV6-2/TRBV6-3; len: 14; CDR3nt: TGTGCCAGCAGTGCTCCAGAGGGGAACACTGAAGCTTTCTTT; CDR3aa: CASSAPEGNTEAFF
abundance: few; j_gene: TRBJ1-2; d_gene: NA; v_gene: TRBV9; len: 17; CDR3nt: TGTGCCAGCAGCGCGCATCACTTTGGGACAAACGGCTATGGCTACACCTTC; CDR3aa: CASSAHHFGTNGYGYTF
abundance: NA; j_gene: TRBJ1-2; d_gene: NA; v_gene: TRBV20-1; len: 13; CDR3nt: TGCAGTGCTAGCGAGGGGACTAACTATGGCTACACCTTC; CDR3aa: CSASEGTNYGYTF
abundance: many; j_gene: TRBJ2-1; d_gene: NA; v_gene: TRBV12-3/TRBV12-4; len: 15; CDR3nt: TGTGCCAGCAGTTACACAGCTGGCACCTACAATGAGCAGTTCTTC; CDR3aa: CASSYTAGTYNEQFF
abundance: many; j_gene: TRBJ2-1; d_gene: NA; v_gene: TRBV7-2; len: 15; CDR3nt: TGTGCCAGCAGCTTAGCGCAACTAGCTGTAGAAGAGCAGTTCTTC; CDR3aa: CASSLAQLAVEEQFF
abundance: NA; j_gene: TRBJ2-7; d_gene: NA; v_gene: TRBV20-1; len: 15; CDR3nt: TGCAGTGCTAGAGAAGGTTCAAGAGGGGCCTACGAGCAGTACTTC; CDR3aa: CSAREGSRGAYEQYF
abundance: few; j_gene: TRBJ1-6; d_gene: NA; v_gene: TRBV12-3/TRBV12-4; len: 16; CDR3nt: TGTGCCAGCAGTCCTCTGGACACGAGCCCTAATTCACCCCTCCACTTT; CDR3aa: CASSPLDTSPNSPLHF
abundance: few; j_gene: TRBJ2-1; d_gene: NA; v_gene: TRBV3-1; len: 14; CDR3nt: TGTGCCAGCAGCCAAGATGTACTGAATCATGAGCAGTTCTTC; CDR3aa: CASSQDVLNHEQFF
abundance: NA; j_gene: TRBJ2-1; d_gene: TRBD2; v_gene: TRBV27; len: 16; CDR3nt: TGTGCCAGCAGTTTTGTCGGACTAGGCTCCTACAATGAGCAGTTCTTC; CDR3aa: CASSFVGLGSYNEQFF
abundance: few; j_gene: TRBJ2-5; d_gene: TRBD2; v_gene: TRBV7-3; len: 16; CDR3nt: TGTGCCAGCAGCTTAAACCCGGGGGGGGCCCAAGAGACCCAGTACTTC; CDR3aa: CASSLNPGGAQETQYF
abundance: NA; j_gene: TRBJ2-2; d_gene: NA; v_gene: TRBV11-2; len: 15; CDR3nt: TGTGCCAGCAGCGGCACTGGCGGCACCACCGGGGAGCTGTTTTTT; CDR3aa: CASSGTGGTTGELFF
abundance: NA; j_gene: TRBJ2-5; d_gene: TRBD2; v_gene: TRBV5-1; len: 15; CDR3nt: TGCGCCAGCAGCTTGTGGAGCGGGGACCAAGAGACCCAGTACTTC; CDR3aa: CASSLWSGDQETQYF
abundance: NA; j_gene: TRBJ2-3; d_gene: TRBD2; v_gene: TRBV12-3/TRBV12-4; len: 17; CDR3nt: TGTGCCAGCAGTTTAAAGTCTAGCGGGAGAGGCACAGATACGCAGTATTTT; CDR3aa: CASSLKSSGRGTDTQYF
abundance: NA; j_gene: TRBJ2-7; d_gene: TRBD1; v_gene: TRBV14; len: 16; CDR3nt: TGTGCCGGCAGCCAACACCGACAGGGCTTCTCCTACGAGCAGTACTTC; CDR3aa: CAGSQHRQGFSYEQYF
abundance: many; j_gene: TRBJ1-1; d_gene: NA; v_gene: TRBV12-3/TRBV12-4; len: 14; CDR3nt: TGTGCCAGCAGTTCGACAGAGAAGAACACTGAAGCTTTCTTT; CDR3aa: CASSSTEKNTEAFF
abundance: NA; j_gene: TRBJ2-1; d_gene: TRBD2; v_gene: TRBV20-1; len: 14; CDR3nt: TGCAGTGCTAGAGCGGGAGGTTATGACAATGAGCAGTTCTTC; CDR3aa: CSARAGGYDNEQFF
abundance: NA; j_gene: TRBJ2-5; d_gene: NA; v_gene: TRBV28; len: 14; CDR3nt: TGTGCCAGCAGCATACCTACGGGGGTGGAGACCCAGTACTTC; CDR3aa: CASSIPTGVETQYF
abundance: few; j_gene: TRBJ2-7; d_gene: TRBD2; v_gene: TRBV4-3; len: 17; CDR3nt: TGCGCCAGCAGCCAAGAATGGGCGGGAGGGTTATACAATGAGCAGTACTTC; CDR3aa: CASSQEWAGGLYNEQYF
abundance: many; j_gene: TRBJ2-7; d_gene: TRBD2; v_gene: TRBV10-3; len: 14; CDR3nt: TGTGCCATCAGTGAGACTAGCGAGCACTACGAGCAGTACTTC; CDR3aa: CAISETSEHYEQYF
abundance: few; j_gene: TRBJ2-7; d_gene: NA; v_gene: TRBV7-9; len: 14; CDR3nt: TGTGCCAGCAGCTTAGCAGCGATAGCAGATGAGCAGTACTTC; CDR3aa: CASSLAAIADEQYF
abundance: NA; j_gene: TRBJ1-5; d_gene: NA; v_gene: TRBV3-1; len: 12; CDR3nt: TGTGCCAGCAGTTCCTATGGGGGGGCCCAGCATTTT; CDR3aa: CASSSYGGAQHF
abundance: NA; j_gene: TRBJ2-5; d_gene: NA; v_gene: TRBV10-3; len: 18; CDR3nt: TGTGCCATCAGTGACCCCCACACGGCAGGGGCTCTCCAAGAGACCCAGTACTTC; CDR3aa: CAISDPHTAGALQETQYF
abundance: once; j_gene: TRBJ2-7; d_gene: TRBD1; v_gene: TRBV29-1; len: 12; CDR3nt: TGCAGCGCGTCAGGGACAGGCCGCGAGCAGTACTTC; CDR3aa: CSASGTGREQYF
abundance: NA; j_gene: TRBJ2-4; d_gene: TRBD1; v_gene: TRBV5-6; len: 13; CDR3nt: TGTGCCAGCAGTTACAGGGGGAGAAACAGTCAGTACTTC; CDR3aa: CASSYRGRNSQYF
abundance: few; j_gene: TRBJ2-1; d_gene: TRBD2; v_gene: TRBV6-2/TRBV6-3; len: 15; CDR3nt: TGTGCCAGCAGAGAAACTAGCGGCTCCTACAATGAGCAGTTCTTC; CDR3aa: CASRETSGSYNEQFF
abundance: NA; j_gene: TRBJ2-1; d_gene: TRBD2; v_gene: TRBV12-3/TRBV12-4; len: 16; CDR3nt: TGTGCCAGCAGTTTATTGATAGCGGGAGGATACAATGATCAGTTCTTT; CDR3aa: CASSLLIAGGYNDQFF
abundance: NA; j_gene: TRBJ2-1; d_gene: NA; v_gene: TRBV24-1; len: 13; CDR3nt: TGTGCCACCAGTGTGCCCCCTAACAATGAGCAGTTCTTC; CDR3aa: CATSVPPNNEQFF
abundance: NA; j_gene: TRBJ2-5; d_gene: NA; v_gene: TRBV5-1; len: 15; CDR3nt: TGCGCCAGCAGCTTGGGGGGGGCCTACCAAGAGACCCAGTACTTC; CDR3aa: CASSLGGAYQETQYF
abundance: few; j_gene: TRBJ2-7; d_gene: NA; v_gene: TRBV3-1; len: 14; CDR3nt: TGTGCCAGCAGCCAGGGGGGGGGCGACTACGAGCAGTACTTC; CDR3aa: CASSQGGGDYEQYF
abundance: NA; j_gene: TRBJ2-7; d_gene: TRBD2; v_gene: TRBV5-6; len: 14; CDR3nt: TGTGCCAGCAGCTTGGGGACTAGTAACAATGAGCAGTACTTC; CDR3aa: CASSLGTSNNEQYF
abundance: few; j_gene: TRBJ2-1; d_gene: NA; v_gene: TRBV12-3/TRBV12-4; len: 12; CDR3nt: TGTGCCAGCAGTCGGACCGAAACCGAGCAGTTCTTC; CDR3aa: CASSRTETEQFF
abundance: NA; j_gene: TRBJ1-1; d_gene: NA; v_gene: TRBV7-6; len: 16; CDR3nt: TGTGCCAGCAGCCTGATAAGACTAGCGGGGGACACTGAAGCTTTCTTT; CDR3aa: CASSLIRLAGDTEAFF
abundance: NA; j_gene: TRBJ1-2; d_gene: NA; v_gene: TRBV30; len: 13; CDR3nt: TGTGCCTGGAGTCTAAGTTCTAACTATGGCTACACCTTC; CDR3aa: CAWSLSSNYGYTF
abundance: few; j_gene: TRBJ2-7; d_gene: TRBD1; v_gene: TRBV14; len: 13; CDR3nt: TGTGCCAGCAGCCGCCCAGGGGGCTACGAGCAGTACTTC; CDR3aa: CASSRPGGYEQYF
abundance: NA; j_gene: TRBJ1-2; d_gene: TRBD1; v_gene: TRBV20-1; len: 15; CDR3nt: TGCAGTGCCCTCAGGGGGACATACGCTAACTATGGCTACACCTTC; CDR3aa: CSALRGTYANYGYTF
abundance: NA; j_gene: TRBJ1-5; d_gene: NA; v_gene: TRBV6-2/TRBV6-3; len: 14; CDR3nt: TGTGCCAGCAGTGCCAGGGGAAACAATCAGCCCCAGCATTTT; CDR3aa: CASSARGNNQPQHF
abundance: NA; j_gene: TRBJ1-4; d_gene: NA; v_gene: TRBV27; len: 17; CDR3nt: TGTGCCAGCAGTTCTAACCTGGAGGGTAGAACTAATGAAAAACTGTTTTTT; CDR3aa: CASSSNLEGRTNEKLFF
abundance: NA; j_gene: TRBJ2-5; d_gene: NA; v_gene: TRBV5-1; len: 14; CDR3nt: TGCGCCAGCAGCCCCTTGAGCGACCAAGAGACCCAGTACTTC; CDR3aa: CASSPLSDQETQYF
abundance: NA; j_gene: TRBJ2-1; d_gene: NA; v_gene: TRBV11-2; len: 16; CDR3nt: TGTGCCAGCAGCGCAGGAATGGGGGACATACCCAAGGAGCAGTTCTTC; CDR3aa: CASSAGMGDIPKEQFF
abundance: NA; j_gene: TRBJ1-3; d_gene: NA; v_gene: TRBV20-1; len: 15; CDR3nt: TGCAGTGCTAGGCCCGGGGGGAGGATGGGAAACACCATATATTTT; CDR3aa: CSARPGGRMGNTIYF
abundance: NA; j_gene: TRBJ2-7; d_gene: NA; v_gene: TRBV7-8; len: 15; CDR3nt: TGTGCCAGCAGCTTAGAGACAGGAGACCTCTACGAGCAGTACTTC; CDR3aa: CASSLETGDLYEQYF
abundance: NA; j_gene: TRBJ2-5; d_gene: NA; v_gene: TRBV9; len: 18; CDR3nt: TGTGCCAGCAGCCTTGGAATTGAGACTAGTAGGATCCAAGAGACCCAGTACTTC; CDR3aa: CASSLGIETSRIQETQYF
abundance: NA; j_gene: TRBJ2-7; d_gene: TRBD1; v_gene: TRBV5-6; len: 17; CDR3nt: TGTGCCAGCAGTTATGAAGCCCTCCGGACAGGGGTCCACGAGCAGTACTTC; CDR3aa: CASSYEALRTGVHEQYF
abundance: NA; j_gene: TRBJ1-2; d_gene: TRBD1; v_gene: TRBV30; len: 14; CDR3nt: TGTGCCTGGAGTAGGACAGGGTCTAACTATGGCTACACATTC; CDR3aa: CAWSRTGSNYGYTF
abundance: few; j_gene: TRBJ1-5; d_gene: TRBD1; v_gene: TRBV20-1; len: 14; CDR3nt: TGCAGTGCTAGAAGTACAGGGGGCAATCAGCCCCAGCATTTT; CDR3aa: CSARSTGGNQPQHF
abundance: few; j_gene: TRBJ2-2; d_gene: NA; v_gene: TRBV4-2; len: 15; CDR3nt: TGTGCCAGCAGCCAAGTTGCTGGAGGAGGCGGGGAGCTGTTTTTT; CDR3aa: CASSQVAGGGGELFF
abundance: few; j_gene: TRBJ2-1; d_gene: TRBD1; v_gene: TRBV2; len: 15; CDR3nt: TGTGCCAGCAGGGATGGTTGGGGACAGGGGAATGAGCAGTTCTTC; CDR3aa: CASRDGWGQGNEQFF
abundance: many; j_gene: TRBJ2-1; d_gene: NA; v_gene: TRBV4-3; len: 14; CDR3nt: TGCGCCAGCAGCCAAGAATTTTCGAGCAATGAGCAGTTCTTC; CDR3aa: CASSQEFSSNEQFF